The rows below give T cell receptor beta chains drawn from one sample of a study of CD8+CD57+ T cells in acquired aplastic anemia. A single record per CDR3 protein comes from TCRdb applying MiXCR to the reads. In the table there are approximately 170,000 distinct CDR3 sequences, roughly half of which are singletons. Sequenced: sorted CD4+, CD8+, or CD8+CD57+ T cells (not recorded which) from PBMCs. Receptors were obtained from a human donor in good health, serving as a control. CDR3s include the opening cysteine and the closing phenylalanine or tryptophan. D genes are given only for firm matches. Clone sizes are given selectively: once, few, many, or a class where the clone is expanded.

TRBV19	TRBJ2-2	11	few	NA	CASSGSGELFF	TGTGCCAGTAGTGGTAGCGGGGAGCTGTTTTTT
TRBV7-9	TRBJ1-1	13	NA	NA	CASSLGMGAEAFF	TGTGCCAGCAGCTTAGGGATGGGGGCTGAAGCTTTCTTT
TRBV25-1	TRBJ2-7	16	NA	TRBD1	CASSQFLQGDRYEQYF	TGCGCCAGCAGCCAATTCTTGCAGGGGGATAGATACGAGCAGTACTTC
TRBV2	TRBJ2-2	15	NA	TRBD2	CASSTRGANTGELFF	TGTGCCAGCAGTACGCGGGGGGCGAACACCGGGGAGCTGTTTTTT
TRBV19	TRBJ2-1	16	NA	NA	CASSAWQGIFYNEQFF	TGTGCCAGTAGTGCTTGGCAGGGTATTTTTTACAATGAGCAGTTCTTC
TRBV15	TRBJ2-1	16	NA	NA	CATSRDTGTPYDEQFF	TGTGCCACCAGCAGAGATACCGGGACTCCGTACGATGAGCAGTTCTTC
TRBV20-1	TRBJ1-2	16	many	NA	CSAKPINLGLGYGYTF	TGCAGTGCTAAGCCTATAAACCTGGGACTCGGCTATGGCTACACCTTC
TRBV7-2	TRBJ2-7	15	NA	NA	CASSPVGGDSYEQYF	TGTGCCAGCAGCCCAGTTGGAGGTGACTCCTACGAGCAGTACTTC
TRBV29-1	TRBJ1-1	10	few	NA	CSVARRKAFF	TGCAGCGTCGCCCGGAGAAAAGCTTTCTTC
TRBV2	TRBJ2-1	11	once	NA	CASREAVEQFF	TGTGCCAGCAGGGAGGCGGTTGAGCAGTTCTTC
TRBV20-1	TRBJ2-3	16	many	TRBD2	CSARSPQRGGADTQYF	TGCAGTGCTAGATCCCCCCAGCGGGGGGGCGCAGATACGCAGTATTTT
TRBV10-3	TRBJ1-1	13	many	NA	CAIGDNLNTEAFF	TGTGCCATCGGTGACAATTTGAACACTGAAGCTTTCTTT
TRBV7-9	TRBJ1-2	15	NA	TRBD1	CASSLGTGYDYGYTF	TGTGCCAGCAGCTTAGGGACAGGGTATGACTATGGCTACACCTTC
TRBV3-1	TRBJ1-1	14	few	TRBD1	CASSQSRGHTEAFF	TGTGCCAGCAGCCAATCCAGGGGGCACACTGAAGCTTTCTTT
TRBV20-1	TRBJ1-3	17	NA	NA	CSAGPGRGVGTGNTIYF	TGCAGTGCTGGTCCCGGGAGAGGAGTTGGAACTGGAAACACCATATATTTT
TRBV20-1	TRBJ1-1	13	NA	TRBD1	CSASGQGGAEAFF	TGCAGTGCTAGTGGACAGGGGGGGGCTGAAGCTTTCTTT
TRBV25-1	TRBJ1-5	15	many	NA	CASSEPGGGNQPQHF	TGTGCCAGCAGTGAACCGGGGGGTGGCAATCAGCCCCAGCATTTT
TRBV6-5	TRBJ1-2	13	many	NA	CASSPQDSYGYTF	TGTGCCAGCAGTCCCCAGGATTCCTATGGCTACACCTTC
TRBV4-3	TRBJ1-2	16	few	NA	CASSQVETTGFYGYTF	TGCGCCAGCAGCCAAGTCGAAACGACAGGTTTTTATGGCTACACCTTC
TRBV19	TRBJ2-3	14	once	NA	CAIRRQDSTDTQYF	TGTGCCATCAGGAGACAGGATAGCACAGATACGCAGTATTTT
TRBV7-6	TRBJ1-1	14	many	NA	CASSELFGGTEAFF	TGTGCCAGCAGCGAACTCTTCGGGGGTACTGAAGCTTTCTTT
TRBV7-9	TRBJ1-4	16	NA	NA	CASSFNMGQGYEKLFF	TGTGCCAGCAGCTTTAACATGGGCCAGGGGTATGAAAAACTGTTTTTT
TRBV9	TRBJ2-7	14	NA	TRBD1	CASSDPDRSYEQYF	TGTGCCAGCAGCGACCCGGACAGGTCCTACGAGCAGTACTTC
TRBV6-5	TRBJ1-6	14	NA	TRBD1	CASRSDRLNSPLHF	TGTGCCAGCAGATCGGACAGGTTAAACTCACCCCTCCACTTT
TRBV24-1	TRBJ2-5	15	few	NA	CATSASRGAEETQYF	TGTGCCACCAGTGCGTCCAGGGGTGCCGAAGAGACCCAGTACTTC
TRBV14	TRBJ1-6	14	many	NA	CASSQGRYNSPLHF	TGTGCCAGCAGCCAGGGCAGATATAATTCACCCCTCCACTTT
TRBV6-6	TRBJ1-3	16	NA	NA	CASSYGASSSGSTIYF	TGCGCCAGCAGTTACGGCGCCAGCAGCTCTGGAAGCACCATATATTTT
TRBV10-1	TRBJ2-3	16	once	TRBD1	CASSERVTGGSDTQYF	TGCGCCAGCAGTGAGAGGGTGACAGGGGGCTCAGATACGCAGTATTTT
TRBV7-3	TRBJ2-5	14	NA	NA	CASSLGGGVETQYF	TGTGCCAGCAGCTTGGGGGGGGGCGTGGAGACCCAGTACTTC
TRBV5-1	TRBJ2-7	14	NA	TRBD2	CASSATSGSYEQYF	TGCGCCAGCAGCGCGACTAGCGGGTCCTACGAGCAGTACTTC
TRBV20-1	TRBJ2-2	14	once	TRBD2	CSVRTSGHTGELFF	TGCAGTGTAAGGACTAGCGGGCACACCGGGGAGCTGTTTTTT
TRBV12-3/TRBV12-4	TRBJ2-5	13	many	NA	CASSPASQATQYF	TGTGCCAGCAGTCCTGCCAGTCAAGCGACCCAGTACTTC
TRBV25-1	TRBJ1-6	14	NA	TRBD1	CASSEGTGRSPLHF	TGTGCCAGCAGTGAGGGGACAGGGCGATCACCCCTCCACTTT
TRBV6-2/TRBV6-3	TRBJ1-5	14	many	NA	CASGARELGQPQHF	TGTGCCAGCGGCGCCAGGGAGCTCGGACAGCCCCAGCATTTT
TRBV20-1	TRBJ2-4	15	many	TRBD1	CSGIDRELAKNIQYF	TGCAGTGGCATTGACAGGGAACTAGCCAAAAACATTCAGTACTTC
TRBV6-1	TRBJ2-5	14	few	TRBD1	CASSYRGLQETQYF	TGTGCCAGCAGTTACAGGGGCCTCCAAGAGACCCAGTACTTC
TRBV5-8	TRBJ2-5	13	many	NA	CASSGDTWETQYF	TGTGCCAGCAGCGGTGACACCTGGGAGACCCAGTACTTC
TRBV14	TRBJ1-3	16	NA	TRBD1	CASSQATGGSGNTIYF	TGTGCCAGCAGCCAAGCCACAGGGGGAAGTGGAAACACCATATATTTT
TRBV6-4	TRBJ2-1	15	NA	TRBD2	CASSRAGGDYNEQFF	TGTGCCAGCAGTCGCGCGGGAGGGGATTACAATGAGCAGTTCTTC
TRBV7-3	TRBJ2-1	14	NA	TRBD2	CASSLTGGFDEQFF	TGTGCCAGCAGCTTGACGGGAGGGTTCGATGAGCAGTTCTTC
TRBV15	TRBJ2-5	15	NA	NA	CATSREWGDQETQHF	TGTGCCACCAGCAGAGAATGGGGGGACCAAGAGACCCAGCACTTC
TRBV7-6	TRBJ2-7	15	NA	TRBD1	CASSPRDRDSYEQYF	TGTGCCAGCAGCCCGAGGGACAGGGACTCCTACGAGCAGTACTTC
TRBV18	TRBJ1-1	15	NA	NA	CASSPPNGENTEAFF	TGTGCCAGCTCACCACCGAACGGGGAGAACACTGAAGCTTTCTTT
TRBV7-2	TRBJ1-1	14	many	NA	CASSLVAGSTEAFF	TGTGCCAGCAGCTTAGTGGCAGGGAGCACTGAAGCTTTCTTT
TRBV10-3	TRBJ2-5	14	many	TRBD1	CAISPDRDRETQYF	TGTGCCATCAGCCCCGACAGGGACAGAGAGACCCAGTACTTC
TRBV20-1	TRBJ2-7	13	NA	NA	CSARGGLPYEQYF	TGCAGTGCTAGGGGGGGTTTACCCTACGAGCAGTACTTC
TRBV29-1	TRBJ2-7	15	NA	TRBD1	CSVDNRDRGSYEQYF	TGCAGCGTCGACAACCGGGACAGGGGATCCTACGAGCAGTACTTC
TRBV2	TRBJ1-2	14	NA	TRBD1	CASSERTGVGGYTF	TGCGCCAGCAGTGAACGGACAGGGGTTGGTGGCTACACCTTC
TRBV7-3	TRBJ2-1	14	many	NA	CASSSQTGYNEQFF	TGTGCCAGCAGCTCGCAGACAGGTTACAATGAGCAGTTCTTC
TRBV5-5	TRBJ1-5	15	many	NA	CASSVNRESNQPQHF	TGTGCCAGCAGCGTTAATAGGGAGTCAAATCAGCCCCAGCATTTT
TRBV28	TRBJ1-5	15	many	TRBD1	CASSPGTGGYQPQHF	TGTGCCAGCAGCCCAGGGACAGGGGGGTATCAGCCCCAGCATTTT
TRBV7-3	TRBJ1-1	13	few	NA	CASRQGSNTEAFF	TGTGCCAGCAGACAGGGCTCGAACACTGAAGCTTTCTTT
TRBV28	TRBJ1-5	15	few	NA	CASSLLGGGNQPQHF	TGTGCCAGCAGTTTATTGGGGGGGGGCAATCAGCCCCAGCATTTT
TRBV28	TRBJ2-5	15	many	TRBD1	CASSLSTGLRETQYF	TGTGCCAGCAGTCTCTCGACAGGGCTGCGAGAGACCCAGTACTTC
TRBV6-5	TRBJ2-3	14	many	NA	CASSYPGSTDTQYF	TGTGCCAGCAGTTACCCGGGTAGCACAGATACGCAGTATTTT
TRBV24-1	TRBJ2-3	15	many	NA	CATSGAAASTDTQYF	TGTGCCACCAGTGGGGCCGCAGCCAGCACAGATACGCAGTATTTT
TRBV9	TRBJ1-6	13	NA	NA	CASSVDEGPPLHF	TGTGCCAGCAGCGTAGATGAGGGTCCACCCCTCCACTTT
TRBV5-1	TRBJ1-6	18	many	TRBD1	CASSLEFITGQGSSPLHF	TGCGCCAGCAGCTTGGAGTTTATAACGGGACAGGGGAGTTCACCCCTCCACTTT
TRBV20-1	TRBJ2-7	14	few	TRBD2	CSASASGGNYEQYF	TGCAGTGCTAGTGCTAGCGGGGGAAACTACGAGCAGTACTTC
TRBV20-1	TRBJ1-6	13	NA	NA	CSAVDVTGSPLHF	TGCAGTGCGGTCGACGTTACGGGCTCACCCCTCCACTTT